These 22 T cell receptor beta chains were sequenced from one sample in a study of T cell responses to AZD1222 COVID-19 vaccine. Measured with immunoSEQ multiplex PCR; TCRdb has only the in-frame clones, and not every one. The sample lists roughly 120,000 clones, 70% to 90% occurring once. Sequenced material: peripheral blood, taken on day 0 of AZD1222 vaccination. The receptor source for this set is an adult in good health.

The chain employs TRBV2 and TRBJ1-5; D is ambiguous. The germline V gene has CDR1 SNHLY and CDR2 FYNNEI. The CDR3 extends over 12 amino acids. The V gene lost 3 bases and the J gene lost 8 bases, with 8 bases spanning the gap. The CDR3 bases are TGTGCCAGCAGTGATTGGGAAGAGCCCCAGCATTTT. It encodes CASSDWEEPQHF.

Remarks on this clone: The same CDR3 is also encoded by other DNA sequences in this sample. The chain uses TRBV5-1 and TRBJ2-7; D is uncertain. The germline gives CDR1 SGHRS, CDR2 YFSETQ. This CDR3 is 12 amino acids long. V gave up 0 bases and J gave up 5 bases, with 6 bases separating them. This CDR3 is CASSLVGDEQYF. The CDR3 nucleotides read TGCGCCAGCAGCTTGGTAGGTGACGAGCAGTACTTC.

V is TRBV5-4 and J is TRBJ2-6; the D gene is possibly TRBD2 (5 bases). V dropped 4 bases and J dropped 4 bases, with 6 bases sitting between them. Germline loops: CDR1 SGHNT, CDR2 YYREEE (reference sequence). There are 13 residues in the CDR3. The CDR3 nucleotides are TGTGCCAGCAGCCCTAGCGGGGCCAACGTCCTGACTTTC. It specifies CASSPSGANVLTF.

The CDR3 protein is CAWASGEQFF. For the CDR3, the DNA is TGTGCCTGGGCCAGCGGGGAGCAGTTCTTC. The chain employs TRBV30 and TRBJ2-1, with a weak D call TRBD2 (6 bases). Germline CDR1 reads GTSNPN; CDR2 reads SVGIG (reference sequence). The CDR3 covers 10 residues. The V end was cut by 5 bases, the J end by 10 bases, with 9 bases between.

This chain joins TRBV14 and TRBJ1-1; 7 nucleotides match TRBD1. V lost 6 bases, J lost 5 bases, and 12 bases stayed unmatched. The length of the CDR3 is 15 residues. Germline V gene sequence: CDR1 SGHDN, CDR2 FVKESK. Here the CDR3 DNA reads TGTGCCAGCAGTTCTGTAGGGGGCGTTAGAACTGAAGCTTTCTTT. Translating it yields CASSSVGGVRTEAFF.

The J gene is TRBJ2-1, the V gene TRBV4-1; no clear D gene. V lost 2 bases and J lost 5, with 4 bases in between. The CDR3 runs 12 residues. Germline CDR1 reads MGHRA; CDR2 reads YSYEKL. Here the CDR3 DNA reads TGCGCCAGCAGCCAACGGGACAATGAGCAGTTCTTC. It yields the protein CASSQRDNEQFF.

The sample holds one count of this clone. J is TRBJ1-1 and V is TRBV9; D is perhaps TRBD1 (5 bases). V lost 3 bases and J 6 bases, leaving 15 bases between the germline ends. Germline CDR1 is SGDLS and CDR2 is YYNGEE. This CDR3 is 14 amino acids long. The CDR3 here is CASSGRVVGAEAFF. As DNA, the CDR3 is TGTGCCAGCAGCGGGAGGGTGGTAGGGGCTGAAGCTTTCTTT.

The rearrangement links TRBV6-5 to TRBJ1-4; unclear D gene. Per germline, CDR1 MNHEY and CDR2 SVGAGI. V lost 5 bases to trimming and J lost 0 bases, with 7 bases between them. This CDR3 contains 14 residues. The CDR3 coding sequence is TGTGCCAGCAGTACCGACACAACTAATGAAAAACTGTTTTTT. Its protein is CASSTDTTNEKLFF.

The sample holds one count of this clone. V gene TRBV7-9 combines with J gene TRBJ2-2, with 9 bases aligning to TRBD1. The CDR3 covers 18 residues. Germline lookup yields CDR1 SEHNR and CDR2 FQNEAQ (reference sequence). V was pared by 2 bases and J by 5 bases, with 12 bases of the junction left unmatched. CDR3 DNA: TGTGCCAGCAGCTTAATCCCAACTCGGGACAGGGTTACCGGGGAGCTGTTTTTT. Its protein product is CASSLIPTRDRVTGELFF.

The chain employs TRBV6-2 or TRBV6-3 and TRBJ2-4, with 9 bases fitting TRBD1. The ends lost 0 bases at V and 7 bases at J; junction bases unmatched: 10. The CDR3 is 17 residues long. Germline V gene lookup returns CDR1 MNHEY and CDR2 SVGEGT. CDR3 DNA: TGTGCCAGCAGTTACTCCCCGGGACAGGGTCGGGGGAACATTCAGTACTTC. Translated: CASSYSPGQGRGNIQYF.

As concerns this clone: An end of the junction differs from the germline gene, which may be a read error. The V and J genes are TRBV9 and TRBJ2-2, with 9 bases identical to TRBD2. This CDR3 has 18 residues. Germline assignment: CDR1 SGDLS and CDR2 YYNGEE. The CDR3 spells CARRGRGGTAGTTGELFF. In DNA form, the CDR3 reads TGCGCCCGCCGCGGGCGGGGGGGGACCGCGGGAACCACCGGGGAGCTGTTTTTT.

The chain has TRBV5-6 and TRBJ2-7, with D possibly being TRBD2 (5 bases). CDR1 is SGHDT and CDR2 is YYEEEE in the germline V gene. V lost 6 bases and J lost 4, with 17 bases in between. The CDR3 is 14 amino acids. In nucleotides, the CDR3 is TGTGCCAGCACCCTGTCGGGGTTACGGTACGAGCAGTACTTC. It specifies CASTLSGLRYEQYF.

CDR3 sequence (DNA): TGCGCCAGCAGCGCCGACGGTAATTCACCCCTCCACTTT. Amino acids: CASSADGNSPLHF. The V gene is TRBV5-1, the J gene TRBJ1-6; no definite D call. The CDR3 contains 13 residues. The V gene lost 4 bases and the J gene lost 6 bases, with 8 bases spanning the gap. Germline CDR1 SGHRS, CDR2 YFSETQ.

The V and J genes are TRBV5-1 and TRBJ2-4; 7 bases fit TRBD1. The CDR3 has 17 amino acids. CDR1 and CDR2 (germline): SGHRS, YFSETQ. Trimming took 0 bases from V and 3 from J; bases not matched to a gene: 9. CDR3 bases: TGCGCCAGCAGCTTGGCGCGTGGGGCAGGGGGCAAAAACATTCAGTACTTC. It yields the protein CASSLARGAGGKNIQYF.

The sample holds one count of this clone. The V gene is TRBV5-4, the J gene TRBJ2-7; tentatively, D is TRBD2 (5 bases). The CDR3 totals 14 residues. CDR1 SGHNT and CDR2 YYREEE come from the germline V gene (reference sequence). Trimming left V 4 bases short and J 3 bases short, with 14 bases between. The CDR3 protein is CASSRWGEFYEQYF. In nucleotides, the CDR3 is TGTGCCAGCAGCCGTTGGGGAGAGTTCTACGAGCAGTACTTC.

The chain recombines TRBV29-1 with TRBJ1-1, with D maybe TRBD1 (5 bases). The CDR3 loop spans 15 amino acids. Trimming stripped 4 bases from V and 1 base from J, with 16 bases between. Germline CDR1 SQVTM, CDR2 ANQGSEA. In DNA, the CDR3 is TGCAGCGTTGGTCCCCAGGGTAGAGGGAACACTGAAGCTTTCTTT. Translation gives CSVGPQGRGNTEAFF.

This chain links TRBV6-5 with TRBJ1-1; 10 nucleotides align to TRBD1. This CDR3 comprises 14 residues. Looked up from germline, CDR1 is MNHEY and CDR2 is SVGAGI. Trimming cost V 4 bases and J 5 bases; bases outside gene matches: 4. The CDR3 here is CASSFDRGRTEAFF. CDR3 DNA: TGTGCCAGCAGTTTCGACAGGGGGCGGACTGAAGCTTTCTTT.

This rearrangement joins TRBV7-9 to TRBJ2-1; tentative D call: TRBD1 (6 bases). Germline CDR1 is SEHNR and CDR2 is FQNEAQ (reference sequence). The CDR3 covers 15 residues. The germline V and J ends were trimmed by 8 bases and 0 bases, with 14 bases remaining between them. As DNA, the CDR3 is TGTGCCAGCGATAAGACAGGAAACTCCTACAATGAGCAGTTCTTC. Its translation: CASDKTGNSYNEQFF.

The chain links TRBV3-1 (or the pseudogene TRBV3-2) to TRBJ1-1; possible D gene TRBD1, 5 bases. The germline CDR1 and CDR2 sequences are LGHDT and YNNKEL (reference sequence). V shed 1 base and J shed 0 bases, with 9 bases lying between them. The CDR3 has 15 residues. CDR3 residues: CASSQVRGLNTEAFF. CDR3 nucleotide sequence: TGTGCCAGCAGCCAAGTTCGGGGGTTGAACACTGAAGCTTTCTTT.

J is TRBJ1-1 and V is TRBV7-3; 7 nucleotides line up with TRBD1. V trimming: 1 base; J trimming: 7 bases; junction bases outside the gene matches: 9. CDR1 is SGHTA and CDR2 is FQGTGA in the germline V gene. This CDR3 is built from 15 residues. The CDR3 is CASSLNGGRGSEAFF. CDR3 in DNA: TGTGCCAGCAGCTTAAATGGGGGCAGGGGGAGTGAAGCTTTCTTT.

This clone has only one observation. The chain employs TRBV10-2 and TRBJ1-4; D might be TRBD1 (6 bases). Germline V CDR1 and CDR2: WSHSY, SAAADI. The CDR3 totals 14 residues. V was clipped by 3 bases and J by 8 bases, with 13 bases between them. The CDR3 nucleotides read TGCGCCAGCAGTGAAACGAGGACAGAAGAAAAACTGTTTTTT. Protein product: CASSETRTEEKLFF.

With regard to this clone: Other DNA sequences in this specimen translate into the identical CDR3. This chain uses TRBV18 with TRBJ1-1; D ambiguous. The germline V gene encodes CDR1 KGHSH and CDR2 LQKENI. The CDR3 loop spans 12 amino acids. With 1 base removed from V and 1 base from J, the gap between germline ends came to 1 base. DNA of the CDR3: TGTGCCAGCTCACCACGGAACACTGAAGCTTTCTTT. This translates into CASSPRNTEAFF.